This T cell receptor (beta chain) was recorded in a study of human T cells and chemical hapten exposure. Study conclusions and caveats: Alopecia in all donors means immunity may differ from healthy individuals.

Time point in this sample: patch test 2, 6 weeks after DPC sensitization. Described treatment: therapeutic diphenylcyclopropenone sensitization with weekly scalp DPC. Alopecia patients between 18 and 70 years old and suitable for DPC were used as donors. About this clonotype itself: What it binds is not known.

Looked up from germline, CDR1 is LGHNA and CDR2 is YNFKEQ. Trimming removed 1 base from V and 3 bases from J, with 10 bases in between. The CDR3 consists of 14 residues. TCRdb reanalysed the RACE reads using MiXCR and keeps one entry per CDR3 protein. The profile covers around 100,000 distinct CDR3 sequences, with approximately 10% appearing a single time and 3.2% taken by the ten largest. The clonotype originates from a woman in her 40s with alopecia areata. Some clones in this sample may be carry-over from other donors' samples. This chain joins TRBV4-2 and TRBJ2-7, with D perhaps matching TRBD2 (5 bases). The sample in question was whole blood, obtained in connection with sensitization to the hapten diphenylcyclopropenone (DPC). The CDR3: CASSQGFGDYEQYF. CDR3 DNA: TGTGCCAGCAGCCAAGGCTTCGGGGACTACGAGCAGTACTTC.